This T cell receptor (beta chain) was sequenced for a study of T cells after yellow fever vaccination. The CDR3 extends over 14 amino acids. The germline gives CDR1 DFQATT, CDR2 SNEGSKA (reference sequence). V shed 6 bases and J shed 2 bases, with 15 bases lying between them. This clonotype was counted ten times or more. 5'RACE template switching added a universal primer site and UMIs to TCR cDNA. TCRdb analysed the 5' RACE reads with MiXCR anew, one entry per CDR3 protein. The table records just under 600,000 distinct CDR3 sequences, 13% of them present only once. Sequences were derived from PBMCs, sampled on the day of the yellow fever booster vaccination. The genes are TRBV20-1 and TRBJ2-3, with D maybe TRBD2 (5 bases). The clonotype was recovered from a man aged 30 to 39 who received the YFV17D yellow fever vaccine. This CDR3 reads CSARTALATDTQYF. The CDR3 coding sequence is TGCAGTGCCAGGACTGCCTTGGCCACAGATACGCAGTATTTT.